This record concerns one T cell receptor (beta chain) sequence. Each subset's genomic DNA was shared equally among a number of immunoSEQ plates. Method: immunoSEQ multiplex PCR; TCRdb's copy keeps in-frame clones and lacks some. The sample lists about 2.4 million clones, 90% to 95% seen once, with roughly 0.36% in the top ten. The sample belongs to a study of shared clonotypes between healthy human individuals. In germline, CDR1 is MDHEN, CDR2 SYDVKM. This CDR3 region has 11 residues. V lost 6 bases and J lost 6, with 7 bases in between. The chain carries TRBV28 and TRBJ2-3; D unresolved. This TCR came from a man younger than 30 in good health. Some clones in this sample may be carry-over from other donors' samples. The sequenced material came from naive CD4+ T cells from PBMCs. Subset specified: CD45RA+ positively selected. Here the CDR3 DNA reads TGTGCCAGCAGGACGCGGGATACGCAGTATTTT. It yields the protein CASRTRDTQYF.